One sample yielded the 26 T cell receptor beta chains listed below, sequenced in a study of siplizumab effects on memory and regulatory T cells. Sequencing was performed with immunoSEQ multiplex PCR; in TCRdb, only in-frame clones are kept and a portion is missing. The data show 90,000 to 150,000 clones, around 93% seen once. Sequencing input: non-Treg CD4+ T cells sorted from blood. Source of these receptors: a human donor in good health.

The chain couples TRBV11-3 to TRBJ2-2; perhaps D is TRBD1 or TRBD2 (5 bases each). The germline gives CDR1 SGHNT, CDR2 YENEEA. The ends were cut back, 3 bases at V and 4 bases at J, with 18 bases in the middle. The CDR3 extends over 17 amino acids. CDR3 sequence: CASSFDSHRGGTGELFF. The CDR3 nucleotides are TGTGCCAGCAGCTTCGACAGTCATCGGGGTGGCACCGGGGAGCTGTTTTTT.

The J gene is TRBJ2-6, the V gene TRBV5-6; D gene uncertain. Per the germline V gene, CDR1 is SGHDT and CDR2 is YYEEEE. The CDR3 has 18 amino acids. The germline V and J ends were trimmed by 2 bases and 0 bases, with 15 bases remaining between them. The CDR3, as DNA: TGTGCCAGCAGCTTAGGTCCCACACCGATCTCTGGGGCCAACGTCCTGACTTTC. Translation gives CASSLGPTPISGANVLTF.

CDR3 nucleotide sequence: TGTGCCAGCAGCTTAAACCTCATGAATGAGCAGTTCTTC. Amino acids: CASSLNLMNEQFF. The rearrangement uses TRBV11-3 and TRBJ2-1; D unclear. This CDR3 spans 13 amino acids. Germline lookup yields CDR1 SGHNT and CDR2 YENEEA. V was trimmed by 2 bases and J by 7 bases, leaving 9 bases between them.

The chain has TRBV28 and TRBJ1-6; 7 bases align to TRBD1. Germline CDR1 MDHEN, CDR2 SYDVKM. V gave up 5 bases and J gave up 9 bases; unmatched junction bases: 19. This CDR3 is built from 18 residues. The CDR3 bases are TGTGCCAGCAGTCCCCAAACCCGTACAGGGGTTGGAGGTTCACCCCTCCACTTT. Its translation is CASSPQTRTGVGGSPLHF.

The V call is TRBV12-5, the J call TRBJ1-6; D unresolved. Trimming took 1 base from V and 1 from J, leaving 20 bases between them. Germline loops: CDR1 LGHNT, CDR2 FRNRAP. The CDR3 extends over 20 amino acids. CDR3 in amino acids: CASGLDLAPGPGSYNSPLHF. DNA of the CDR3: TGTGCTAGTGGTTTGGACCTAGCCCCTGGTCCGGGGTCCTATAATTCACCCCTCCACTTT.

A single count supports this clone. The CDR3 is CASSFGTEQYF. The CDR3 bases are TGCGCCAGCAGCTTTGGGACCGAGCAGTACTTC. This sequence joins TRBV5-1 and TRBJ2-7; D possibly matches TRBD1 or TRBD2 (5 bases each). CDR1 and CDR2 (germline): SGHRS, YFSETQ. Trimming stripped 2 bases from V and 6 bases from J, with 6 bases between. This CDR3 has 11 residues.

The chain combines TRBV5-1 with TRBJ1-2; 12 bases are a match to TRBD1. Unmatched junction bases numbered 8, after V lost 3 bases and J lost 5 bases. Per germline, CDR1 SGHRS and CDR2 YFSETQ. The CDR3 runs to 16 residues. CDR3 nucleotides: TGCGCCAGCAGCTCGACCGGGACAGGGGGCGAGTATGGCTACACCTTC. Translation gives CASSSTGTGGEYGYTF.

The gene calls are TRBV5-1 and TRBJ1-1; D is unclear. In germline, CDR1 is SGHRS, CDR2 YFSETQ. V shed 4 bases and J shed 1 base, with 8 bases lying between them. This CDR3 contains 13 residues. The CDR3 loop is CASSGSENTEAFF. CDR3 sequence (DNA): TGCGCCAGCAGCGGTTCTGAGAACACTGAAGCTTTCTTT.

The V call is TRBV5-4, the J call TRBJ2-5, with D possibly being TRBD1 or TRBD2 (5 bases each). From germline, CDR1 is SGHNT and CDR2 YYREEE (reference sequence). V was trimmed by 0 bases and J by 3 bases, leaving 15 bases between them. This CDR3 has 16 amino acids. CDR3 region: CASSLGPPGPKETQYF. The CDR3 DNA reads TGTGCCAGCAGCTTGGGGCCGCCGGGACCCAAAGAGACCCAGTACTTC.

CDR3 protein: CATRKQRDSPLHF. The CDR3 nucleotides read TGTGCCACCCGAAAACAGCGGGATTCACCCCTCCACTTT. The chain couples TRBV18 to TRBJ1-6; no clear D. Looked up from germline, CDR1 is KGHSH and CDR2 is LQKENI. The germline V and J ends were trimmed by 10 bases and 8 bases, with 15 bases remaining between them. The CDR3 is 13 residues long.

The chain has TRBV5-1 and TRBJ2-2, with 10 positions matching TRBD1. Germline CDR1 SGHRS, CDR2 YFSETQ. There are 16 residues in the CDR3. The V segment lost 4 bases and the J segment 9 bases; nucleotides outside the gene matches: 12. The CDR3 loop reads CASSPGQGMGHRELFF. The DNA for the CDR3 is TGCGCCAGCAGCCCGGGACAGGGGATGGGACACCGGGAGCTGTTTTTT.

The rearrangement joins TRBV11-1 to TRBJ2-3; D uncertain. Germline values: CDR1 SGHAT, CDR2 FQDESV (reference sequence). The V end was cut by 5 bases, the J end by 5 bases, with 20 bases between. The CDR3 has 16 amino acids. CDR3 in DNA: TGTGCCAGCAGCCCCCGACTCCGGGCCCCGGAAGATACGCAGTATTTT. The encoded protein is CASSPRLRAPEDTQYF.

This clone has only one observation. This sequence joins TRBV11-2 and TRBJ2-7; 7 positions match TRBD1. The CDR3 loop spans 18 amino acids. Germline V CDR1 and CDR2: SGHAT, FQNNGV. With V trimmed by 7 bases and J by 0 bases, 18 bases remained unmatched. CDR3 in DNA: TGTGCCAGCACCCGGACAGGTTTGGTCGGGCTGGGCTCCTACGAGCAGTACTTC. Its protein is CASTRTGLVGLGSYEQYF.

V gene TRBV7-2 combines with J gene TRBJ2-6; D may match TRBD1 or TRBD2 (5 bases each). V was pared by 1 base and J by 8 bases, with 12 bases between. This CDR3 is built from 15 residues. Germline CDR1 is SGHTA and CDR2 is FQGNSA. Written as DNA, the CDR3 is TGTGCCAGCAGCTTAGGGGACGACAGACCCAACGTCCTGACTTTC. Protein sequence: CASSLGDDRPNVLTF.

The V and J genes are TRBV5-6 and TRBJ1-6, with D perhaps matching TRBD1 (5 bases). Germline values: CDR1 SGHDT, CDR2 YYEEEE. V lost 4 bases and J 7 bases, leaving 12 bases between the germline ends. The CDR3 spans 14 residues. The CDR3 loop reads CASSGNQGNSPLHF. The CDR3 coding sequence is TGTGCCAGCAGCGGAAACCAGGGAAATTCACCCCTCCACTTT.

The V call is TRBV28, the J call TRBJ1-6; no definite D call. Per the germline V gene, CDR1 is MDHEN and CDR2 is SYDVKM. The V gene lost 7 bases and the J gene lost 4 bases, with 17 bases spanning the gap. The length of the CDR3 is 16 residues. This chain's CDR3 is CASISRMGSYNSPLHF. The CDR3 DNA follows: TGTGCCAGCATCTCTCGGATGGGCAGTTATAATTCACCCCTCCACTTT.

This clone was counted a single time. The chain recombines TRBV5-1 with TRBJ2-2; D is perhaps TRBD1 (6 bases). This CDR3 region has 15 residues. Germline V gene lookup returns CDR1 SGHRS and CDR2 YFSETQ. V was trimmed by 4 bases and J by 4 bases, leaving 14 bases between them. The CDR3 reads CASSVTTGFTGELFF. The CDR3 nucleotides read TGCGCCAGCAGCGTAACCACAGGGTTCACCGGGGAGCTGTTTTTT. Filled out from reference TRBV5-1 and TRBJ2-2, the complete variable domain reads KAGVTQTPRYLIKTRGQQVTLSCSPISGHRSVSWYQQTPGQGLQFLFEYFSETQRNKGNFPGRFSGRQFSNSRSEMNVSTLELGDSALYLCASSVTTGFTGELFFGEGSRLTVL.

In this sample, this clone turned up once. The chain carries TRBV18 and TRBJ2-2; 9 bases align to TRBD1. Trimming at V came to 3 bases and at J to 6 bases, leaving 5 bases not matched to a gene. Germline CDR1 reads KGHSH; CDR2 reads LQKENI. The CDR3 loop spans 15 amino acids. DNA of the CDR3: TGTGCCAGCTCACCTCGGACAGGGGTTGCCGGGGAGCTGTTTTTT. It translates to CASSPRTGVAGELFF.

The rearrangement links TRBV6-5 to TRBJ2-5; D possibly uses TRBD1 or TRBD2 (5 bases each). CDR3 length: 13 residues. Germline CDR1 is MNHEY and CDR2 is SVGAGI. V was shortened by 2 bases and J by 5 bases, with 9 bases between the two germline ends. For the CDR3, the DNA is TGTGCCAGCAGTTACCGGGGCGTGGAGACCCAGTACTTC. Translating it yields CASSYRGVETQYF.

The chain couples TRBV4-1 to TRBJ2-7, with 12 bases matching TRBD2. Germline-derived CDR1 and CDR2 are MGHRA and YSYEKL. The CDR3 extends over 15 amino acids. With V trimmed by 5 bases and J by 4 bases, 6 bases remained unmatched. The CDR3 loop is CASSGTSGLLYEQYF. The CDR3 DNA sequence: TGCGCCAGCAGCGGGACTAGCGGGTTATTGTACGAGCAGTACTTC.

The genes are TRBV4-1 and TRBJ1-2, with D possibly matching TRBD1 (6 bases). V lost 1 base and J lost 5, with 17 bases in between. The germline V gene encodes CDR1 MGHRA and CDR2 YSYEKL. CDR3 length equals 16 residues. The CDR3 bases are TGCGCCAGCAGCCAAGCCCCATCGGACAGAGTTTATGGCTACACCTTC. The encoded protein is CASSQAPSDRVYGYTF.

This chain links TRBV5-3 with TRBJ2-7, with 10 bases identical to TRBD1. TRBV5-3 is known as an ORF, though its function is uncertain. The CDR3 sequence is 15 residues long. Trimming cost V 0 bases and J 3 bases; bases outside gene matches: 3. DNA of the CDR3: TGTGCCAGAAGCTTGGTGGGACAGGGGCACTACGAGCAGTACTTC. Its translation: CARSLVGQGHYEQYF.

The chain carries TRBV7-2 and TRBJ2-7, with D unclear. The CDR3 runs to 15 residues. The V end lost 5 bases, the J end lost 9 bases, and 23 bases lay between the germline ends. Germline CDR1 reads SGHTA; CDR2 reads FQGNSA. The CDR3 DNA reads as TGTGCCAGCAGCCAACCGGGTTCCTTATCAATGTTGCAGTACTTC. This encodes CASSQPGSLSMLQYF.

The rearrangement joins TRBV11-3 to TRBJ1-3, with a possible D match to TRBD1 (5 bases). Germline V gene sequence: CDR1 SGHNT, CDR2 YENEEA. CDR3 length: 13 amino acids. Between the trimmed V and J ends, which lost 5 bases and 2 bases, there was a span of 7 bases. In DNA form, the CDR3 reads TGTGCCAGCAGCGGACAAGCTGGAAACACCATATATTTT. Translated, it gives CASSGQAGNTIYF.

This clone has more than one count but fewer than ten. The chain links TRBV5-1 to TRBJ1-2; D unresolved. Trimming left V 0 bases short and J 4 bases short, with 4 bases between. CDR1 is SGHRS, CDR2 YFSETQ, per germline. CDR3 length equals 12 residues. The CDR3 is CASSLDSYGYTF. For the CDR3, the DNA is TGCGCCAGCAGCTTGGACAGCTATGGCTACACCTTC.

The sample holds one count of this clone. J is TRBJ1-2 and V is TRBV7-9; TRBD1 aligns across 8 bases. CDR1 and CDR2 from the germline V gene are SEHNR and FQNEAQ (reference sequence). The CDR3 totals 13 residues. The ends lost 4 bases at V and 8 bases at J; junction bases unmatched: 6. DNA of the CDR3: TGTGCCAGCAGCTACCTCAGGGGGCAGGGCTACACCTTC. Residues: CASSYLRGQGYTF.